This TCR beta chain was observed in a study of identical twins. TCRdb analysed the 5' RACE reads with MiXCR anew, one entry per CDR3 protein. The table shows hundreds of thousands of distinct CDR3 sequences, with approximately 8% occurring only once. The CDR3 spans 15 residues. J was trimmed by 3 bases and V by 5 bases; bases with no gene match: 4. CDR1 is SGHTA, CDR2 FQGTGA, per germline. This clonotype showed up many times. The same sample was also studied in work on yellow fever vaccine responses in identical twins.

This chain links TRBV7-3 with TRBJ2-1; 10 bases agree with TRBD2. This receptor was identified in a woman between 18 and 29 years old in good health. Sequenced input: memory (CD45RO+) T cells sorted from blood. In nucleotides, the CDR3 is TGTGCCAGCAGCGCGGTAGCGGGGGGCTACAATGAGCAGTTCTTC. Protein: CASSAVAGGYNEQFF. The full variable domain, in which reference TRBV7-3 and TRBJ2-1 provide the parts outside the CDR3, is GAGVSQTPSNKVTEKGKYVELRCDPISGHTALYWYRQSLGQGPEFLIYFQGTGAADDSGLPNDRFFAVRPEGSVSTLKIQRTERGDSAVYLCASSAVAGGYNEQFFGPGTRLTVL.